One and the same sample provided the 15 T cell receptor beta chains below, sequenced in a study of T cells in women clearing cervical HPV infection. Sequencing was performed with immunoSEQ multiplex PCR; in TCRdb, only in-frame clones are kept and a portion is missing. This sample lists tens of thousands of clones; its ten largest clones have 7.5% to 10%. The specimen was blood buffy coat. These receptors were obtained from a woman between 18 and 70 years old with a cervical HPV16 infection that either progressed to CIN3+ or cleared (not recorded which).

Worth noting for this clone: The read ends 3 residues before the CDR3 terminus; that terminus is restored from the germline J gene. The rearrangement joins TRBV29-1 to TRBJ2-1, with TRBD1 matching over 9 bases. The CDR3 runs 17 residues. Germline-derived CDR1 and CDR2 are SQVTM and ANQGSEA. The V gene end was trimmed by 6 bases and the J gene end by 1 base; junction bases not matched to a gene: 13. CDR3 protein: CSVRTGASTASYNEQFF. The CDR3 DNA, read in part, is TGCAGCGTCAGGACAGGGGCCTCGACGGCTTCCTACAATGAG.

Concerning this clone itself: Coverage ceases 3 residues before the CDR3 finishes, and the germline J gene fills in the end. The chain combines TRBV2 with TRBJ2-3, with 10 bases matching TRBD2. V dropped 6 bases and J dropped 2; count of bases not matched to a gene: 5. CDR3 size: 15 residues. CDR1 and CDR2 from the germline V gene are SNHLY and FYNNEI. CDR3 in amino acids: CASSLLAGFTDTQYF. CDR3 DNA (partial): TGTGCCAGCAGCTTACTAGCGGGGTTCACAGATACG.

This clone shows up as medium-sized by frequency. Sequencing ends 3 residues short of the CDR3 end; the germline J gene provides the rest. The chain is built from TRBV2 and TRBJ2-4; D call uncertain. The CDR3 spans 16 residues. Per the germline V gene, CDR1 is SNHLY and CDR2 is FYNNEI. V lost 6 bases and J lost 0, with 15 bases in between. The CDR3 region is CASSQEAGIAKNIQYF. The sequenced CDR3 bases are TGTGCCAGCAGCCAAGAAGCAGGTATAGCCAAAAACATT.

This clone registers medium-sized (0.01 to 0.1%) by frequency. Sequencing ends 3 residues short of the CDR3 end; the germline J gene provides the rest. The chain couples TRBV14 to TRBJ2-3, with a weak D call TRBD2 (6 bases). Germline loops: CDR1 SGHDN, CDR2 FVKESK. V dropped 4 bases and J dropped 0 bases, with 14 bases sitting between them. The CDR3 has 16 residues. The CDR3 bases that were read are TGTGCCAGCAGCCCCGGGACTCTGGTGAGCACAGATACG. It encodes CASSPGTLVSTDT. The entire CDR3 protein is CASSPGTLVSTDTQYF.

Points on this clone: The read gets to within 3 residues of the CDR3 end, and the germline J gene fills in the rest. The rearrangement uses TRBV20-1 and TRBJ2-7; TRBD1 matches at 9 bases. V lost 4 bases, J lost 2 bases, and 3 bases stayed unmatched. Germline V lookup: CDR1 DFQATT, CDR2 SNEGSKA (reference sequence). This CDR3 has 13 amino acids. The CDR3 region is CSAKGTGPYEQYF. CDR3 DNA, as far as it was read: TGCAGTGCTAAAGGGACAGGGCCCTACGAG.

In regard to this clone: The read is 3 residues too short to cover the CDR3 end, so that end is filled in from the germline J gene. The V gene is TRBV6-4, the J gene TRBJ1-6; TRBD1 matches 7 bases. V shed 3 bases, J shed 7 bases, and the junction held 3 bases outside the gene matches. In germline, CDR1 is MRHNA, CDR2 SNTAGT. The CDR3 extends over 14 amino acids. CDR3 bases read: TGTGCCAGCAGTGAAGACAGGGAAAATTCACCC. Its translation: CASSEDRENSP. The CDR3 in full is CASSEDRENSPLHF.

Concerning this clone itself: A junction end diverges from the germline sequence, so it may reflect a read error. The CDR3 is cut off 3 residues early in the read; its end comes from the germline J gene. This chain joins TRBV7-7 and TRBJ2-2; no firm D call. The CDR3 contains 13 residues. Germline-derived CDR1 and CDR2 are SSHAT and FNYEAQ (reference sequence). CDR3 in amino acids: CASSLGQSGELFF. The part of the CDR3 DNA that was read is TGTGCTAGCAGCTTAGGTCAATCCGGGGAG.

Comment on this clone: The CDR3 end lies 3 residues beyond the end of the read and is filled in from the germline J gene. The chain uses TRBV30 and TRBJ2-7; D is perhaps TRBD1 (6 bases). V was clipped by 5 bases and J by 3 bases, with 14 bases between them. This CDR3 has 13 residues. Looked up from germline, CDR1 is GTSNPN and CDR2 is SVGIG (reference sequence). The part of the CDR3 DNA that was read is TGTGCCTGGGACCGAGGGGGTTACTACGAG. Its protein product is CAWDRGGYYE. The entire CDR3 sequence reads CAWDRGGYYEQYF.

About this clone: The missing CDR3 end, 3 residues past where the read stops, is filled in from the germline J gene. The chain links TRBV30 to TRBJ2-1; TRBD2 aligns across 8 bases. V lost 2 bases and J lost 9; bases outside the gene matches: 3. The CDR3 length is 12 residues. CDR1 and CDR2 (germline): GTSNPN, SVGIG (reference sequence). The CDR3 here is CAWSSSGVEQFF. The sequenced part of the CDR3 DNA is TGTGCCTGGAGTAGTAGCGGGGTTGAG.

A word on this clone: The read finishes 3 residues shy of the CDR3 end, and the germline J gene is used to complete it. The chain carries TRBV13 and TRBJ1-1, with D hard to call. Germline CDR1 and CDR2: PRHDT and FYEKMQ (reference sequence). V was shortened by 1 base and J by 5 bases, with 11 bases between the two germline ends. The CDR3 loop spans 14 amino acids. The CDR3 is CASSLARKDTEAFF. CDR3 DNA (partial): TGTGCCAGCAGCTTAGCCAGGAAGGATACTGAA.

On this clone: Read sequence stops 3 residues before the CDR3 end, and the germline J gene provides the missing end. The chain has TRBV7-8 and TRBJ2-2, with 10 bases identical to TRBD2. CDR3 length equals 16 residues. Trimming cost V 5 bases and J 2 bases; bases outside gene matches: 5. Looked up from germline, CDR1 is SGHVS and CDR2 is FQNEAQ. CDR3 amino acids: CASSIRTSGNTGELFF. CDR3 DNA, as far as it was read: TGTGCCAGCAGCATCCGGACTAGCGGTAACACCGGGGAG.

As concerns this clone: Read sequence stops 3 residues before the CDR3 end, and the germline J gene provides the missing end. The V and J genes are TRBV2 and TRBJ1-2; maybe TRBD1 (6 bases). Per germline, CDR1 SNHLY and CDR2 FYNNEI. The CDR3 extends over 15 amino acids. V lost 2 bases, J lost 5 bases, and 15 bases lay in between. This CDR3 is CASSESPWQGYGYTF. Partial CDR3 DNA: TGTGCCAGCAGTGAATCGCCGTGGCAGGGGTATGGC. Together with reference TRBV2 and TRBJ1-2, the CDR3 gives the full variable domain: EPEVTQTPSHQVTQMGQEVILRCVPISNHLYFYWYRQILGQKVEFLVSFYNNEISEKSEIFDDQFSVERPDGSNFTLKIRSTKLEDSAMYFCASSESPWQGYGYTFGSGTRLTVV.

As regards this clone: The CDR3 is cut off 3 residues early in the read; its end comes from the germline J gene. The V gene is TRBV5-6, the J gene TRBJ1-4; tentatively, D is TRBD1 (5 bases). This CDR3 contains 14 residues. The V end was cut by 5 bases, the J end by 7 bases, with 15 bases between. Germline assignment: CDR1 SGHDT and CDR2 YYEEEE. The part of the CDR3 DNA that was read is TGTGCCAGCAGTAAGAGGGAGGGGCTTGAAAAA. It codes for CASSKREGLEK. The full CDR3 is CASSKREGLEKLFF.

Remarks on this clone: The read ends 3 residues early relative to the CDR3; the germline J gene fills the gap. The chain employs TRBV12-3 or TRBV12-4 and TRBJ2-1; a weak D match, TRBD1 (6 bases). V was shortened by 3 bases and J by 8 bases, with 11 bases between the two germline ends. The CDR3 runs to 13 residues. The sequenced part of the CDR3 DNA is TGTGCCAGCAGTTTGGCACAGGGACATGAG. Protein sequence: CASSLAQGHE. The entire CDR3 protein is CASSLAQGHEQFF.

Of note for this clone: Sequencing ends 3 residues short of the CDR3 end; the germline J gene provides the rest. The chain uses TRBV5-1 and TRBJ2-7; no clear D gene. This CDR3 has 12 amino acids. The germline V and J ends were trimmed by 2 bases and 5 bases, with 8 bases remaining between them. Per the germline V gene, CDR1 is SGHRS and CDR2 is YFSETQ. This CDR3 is CASSLLSDEQYF. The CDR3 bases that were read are TGCGCCAGCAGCTTATTGTCGGACGAG.